Listed here is a single T cell receptor (beta chain). The data originate from a study of control samples from healthy donors and cancer patients. The data were produced by immunoSEQ multiplex PCR, yet TCRdb's version contains in-frame clones alone and is incomplete. The sample consists of around 120,000 clones, around 86% of them appearing once. The receptor was isolated from a man aged 40-49 years in good health. Sequenced: blood.

CDR3 sequence (DNA): TGTGCCAGCAGCTTGGGACAGTACCAAGAGACCCAGTACTTC. It codes for CASSLGQYQETQYF. This sequence joins TRBV7-2 and TRBJ2-5; TRBD1 aligns across 7 bases. V shed 3 bases, J shed 0 bases, and the junction held 1 base outside the gene matches. This CDR3 spans 14 amino acids. CDR1 and CDR2 from the germline V gene are SGHTA and FQGNSA.